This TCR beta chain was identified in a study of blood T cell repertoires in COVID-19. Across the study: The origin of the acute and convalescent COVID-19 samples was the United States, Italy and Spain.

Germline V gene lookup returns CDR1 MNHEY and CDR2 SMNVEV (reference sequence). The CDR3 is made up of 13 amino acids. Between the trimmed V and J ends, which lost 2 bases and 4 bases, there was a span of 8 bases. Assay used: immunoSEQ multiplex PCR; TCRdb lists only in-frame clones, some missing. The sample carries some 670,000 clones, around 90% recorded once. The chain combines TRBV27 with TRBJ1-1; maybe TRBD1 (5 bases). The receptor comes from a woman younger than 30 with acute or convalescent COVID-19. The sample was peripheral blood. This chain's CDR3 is CASSLAGGTEAFF. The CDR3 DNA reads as TGTGCCAGCAGTTTAGCCGGGGGCACTGAAGCTTTCTTT.